The source of this TCR beta chain is a study of shared clonotypes between healthy human individuals. As for the study in general: Three plates were used per donor for CD4 naive, three for CD4 memory, two for CD8 naive and one for CD8 memory.

Every contributor of samples was a Caucasian grown-up residing in Nashville, Tennessee. Notes on this clone: Antigen unknown.

Study-level findings and limits: Clonotypes shared by all four sorted-subset donors had higher generation probabilities than non-shared clonotypes.

Authors' processing steps: Filtering differed for immunoSEQ, which gave only junction sequences without quality scores. Clones were sequenced by immunoSEQ multiplex PCR, and TCRdb holds only the in-frame ones, with some missing. The V and J calls and clone size come from that table; D and trimming were worked out from the DNA. The data show some 2,100,000 clones, with approximately 96% seen just once and around 0.13% held by the top ten. The CDR3 is 15 amino acids. V lost 4 bases to trimming and J lost 3 bases; unmatched junction nucleotides: 1. Germline assignment: CDR1 SGHVS and CDR2 FNYEAQ. This receptor was obtained from a young man in good health. Sequences were obtained from naive CD4+ T cells sorted from blood. Regarding subset: CD45RA+ positively selected. The genes are TRBV7-6 and TRBJ2-2, with 11 bases lining up with TRBD2. The CDR3 spells CASSSTSGDTGELFF. The DNA for the CDR3 is TGTGCCAGCAGCTCGACTAGCGGGGACACCGGGGAGCTGTTTTTT.